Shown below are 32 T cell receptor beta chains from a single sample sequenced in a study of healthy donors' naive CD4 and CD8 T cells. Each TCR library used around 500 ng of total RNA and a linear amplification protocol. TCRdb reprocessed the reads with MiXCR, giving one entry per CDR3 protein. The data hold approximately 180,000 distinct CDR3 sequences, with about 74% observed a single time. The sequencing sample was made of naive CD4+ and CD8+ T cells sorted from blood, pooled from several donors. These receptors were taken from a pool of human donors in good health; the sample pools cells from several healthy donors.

Written as DNA, the CDR3 is TGTGCCAGTAGTATAGGTGGCCCTGAGCAGTTCTTC. Translation gives CASSIGGPEQFF. V is TRBV19 and J is TRBJ2-1; D remains unclear. CDR1 is LNHDA and CDR2 is SQIVND in the germline V gene (reference sequence). This CDR3 comprises 12 residues. Trimming cost V 1 base and J 9 bases, with 7 bases left between them.

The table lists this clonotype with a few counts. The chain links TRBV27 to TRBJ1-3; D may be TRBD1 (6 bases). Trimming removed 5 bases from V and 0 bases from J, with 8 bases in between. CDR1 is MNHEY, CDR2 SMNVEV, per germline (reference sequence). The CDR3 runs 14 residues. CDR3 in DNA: TGTGCCAGCAGTCTGACAGGCTCTGGAAACACCATATATTTT. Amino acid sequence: CASSLTGSGNTIYF.

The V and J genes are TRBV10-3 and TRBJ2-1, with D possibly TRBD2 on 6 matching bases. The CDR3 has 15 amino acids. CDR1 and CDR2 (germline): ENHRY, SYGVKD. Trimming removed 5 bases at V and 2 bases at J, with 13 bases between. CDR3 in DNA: TGTGCCATCAGTAACCTAGCGTCAACCTACAATGAGCAGTTCTTC. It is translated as CAISNLASTYNEQFF.

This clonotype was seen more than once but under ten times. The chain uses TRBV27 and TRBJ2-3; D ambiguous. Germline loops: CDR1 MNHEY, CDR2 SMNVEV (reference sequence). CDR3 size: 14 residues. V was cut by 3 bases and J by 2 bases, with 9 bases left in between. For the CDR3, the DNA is TGTGCCAGCAGTTTCCGAGTAGCCACAGATACGCAGTATTTT. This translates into CASSFRVATDTQYF.

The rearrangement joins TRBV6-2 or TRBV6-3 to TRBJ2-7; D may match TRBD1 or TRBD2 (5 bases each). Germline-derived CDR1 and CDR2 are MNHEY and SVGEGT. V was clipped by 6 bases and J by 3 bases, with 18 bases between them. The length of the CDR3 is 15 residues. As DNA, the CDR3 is TGTGCCAGCAGACCTGCCGGGACGGTAAACTACGAGCAGTACTTC. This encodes CASRPAGTVNYEQYF.

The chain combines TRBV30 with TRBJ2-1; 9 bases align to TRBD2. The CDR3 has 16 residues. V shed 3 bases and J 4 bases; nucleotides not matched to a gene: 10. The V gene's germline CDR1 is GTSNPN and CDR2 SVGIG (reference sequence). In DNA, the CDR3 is TGTGCCTGGAGATGGTTAGCGGGAGAGCGGTACAATGAGCAGTTCTTC. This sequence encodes CAWRWLAGERYNEQFF.

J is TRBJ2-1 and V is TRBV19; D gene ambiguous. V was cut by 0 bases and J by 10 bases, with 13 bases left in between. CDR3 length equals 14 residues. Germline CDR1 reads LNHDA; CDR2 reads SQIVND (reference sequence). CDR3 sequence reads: CASSIDLRAGEQFF. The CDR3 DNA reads TGTGCCAGTAGTATAGATCTTCGGGCTGGGGAGCAGTTCTTC.

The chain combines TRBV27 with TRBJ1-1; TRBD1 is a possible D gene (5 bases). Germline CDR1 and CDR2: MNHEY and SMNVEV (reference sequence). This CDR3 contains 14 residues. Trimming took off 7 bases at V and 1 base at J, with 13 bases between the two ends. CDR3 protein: CASTKSGANTEAFF. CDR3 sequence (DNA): TGTGCCAGCACGAAAAGTGGGGCGAACACTGAAGCTTTCTTT.

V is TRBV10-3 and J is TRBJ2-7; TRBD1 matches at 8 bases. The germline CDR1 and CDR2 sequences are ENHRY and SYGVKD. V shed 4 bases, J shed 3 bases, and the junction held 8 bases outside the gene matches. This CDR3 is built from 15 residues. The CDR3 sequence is CAISGRTGNNYEQYF. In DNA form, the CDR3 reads TGTGCCATCAGTGGCCGGACAGGGAATAACTACGAGCAGTACTTC.

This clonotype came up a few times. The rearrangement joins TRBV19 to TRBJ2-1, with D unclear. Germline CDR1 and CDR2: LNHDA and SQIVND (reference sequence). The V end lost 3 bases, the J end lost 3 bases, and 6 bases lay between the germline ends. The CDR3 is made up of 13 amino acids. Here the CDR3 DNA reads TGTGCCAGTAGTATGTTAGTCTACAATGAGCAGTTCTTC. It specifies CASSMLVYNEQFF.

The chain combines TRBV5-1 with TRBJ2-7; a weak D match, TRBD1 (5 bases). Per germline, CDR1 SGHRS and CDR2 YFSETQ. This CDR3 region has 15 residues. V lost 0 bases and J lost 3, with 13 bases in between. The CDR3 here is CASSLAVGAGYEQYF. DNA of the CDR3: TGCGCCAGCAGCTTGGCCGTAGGGGCCGGCTACGAGCAGTACTTC.

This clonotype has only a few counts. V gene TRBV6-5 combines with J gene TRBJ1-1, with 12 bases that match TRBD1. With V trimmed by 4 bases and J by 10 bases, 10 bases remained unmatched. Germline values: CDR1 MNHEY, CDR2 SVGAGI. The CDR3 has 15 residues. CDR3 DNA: TGTGCCAGCAGTTCGGGACAGGGGGCGCAGGAACGAGCTTTCTTT. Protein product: CASSSGQGAQERAFF.

The chain's CDR3 is CASNRIFSPLHF. In DNA, the CDR3 is TGTGCCAGCAACAGGATATTCTCACCCCTCCACTTT. The V call is TRBV6-2 or TRBV6-3, the J call TRBJ1-6; perhaps TRBD1 as D (5 bases). Germline V lookup: CDR1 MNHEY, CDR2 SVGEGT. Trimming left V 7 bases short and J 10 bases short, with 11 bases between. The CDR3 covers 12 residues.

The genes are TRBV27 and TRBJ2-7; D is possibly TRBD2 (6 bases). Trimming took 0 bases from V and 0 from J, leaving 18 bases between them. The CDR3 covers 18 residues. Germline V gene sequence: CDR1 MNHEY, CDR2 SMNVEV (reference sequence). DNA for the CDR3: TGTGCCAGCAGTTTATCGGGGGGAGGTGGGGAATACTCCTACGAGCAGTACTTC. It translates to CASSLSGGGGEYSYEQYF.

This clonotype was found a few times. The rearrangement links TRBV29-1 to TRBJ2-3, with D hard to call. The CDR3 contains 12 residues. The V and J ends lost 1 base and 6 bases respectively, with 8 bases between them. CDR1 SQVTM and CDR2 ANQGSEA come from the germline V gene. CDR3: CSVEGLGDTQYF. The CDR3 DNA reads TGCAGCGTTGAAGGTTTGGGGGATACGCAGTATTTT.

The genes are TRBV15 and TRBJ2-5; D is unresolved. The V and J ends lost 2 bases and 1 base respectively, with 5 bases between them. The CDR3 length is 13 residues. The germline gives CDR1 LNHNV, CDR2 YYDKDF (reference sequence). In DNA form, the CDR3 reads TGTGCCACCAGCAGAAGGTCCCAAGAGACCCAGTACTTC. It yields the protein CATSRRSQETQYF.

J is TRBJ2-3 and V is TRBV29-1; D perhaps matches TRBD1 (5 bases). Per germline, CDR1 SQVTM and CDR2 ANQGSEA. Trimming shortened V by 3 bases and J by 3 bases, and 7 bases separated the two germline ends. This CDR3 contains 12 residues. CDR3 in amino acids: CSVDQGTDTQYF. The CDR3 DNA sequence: TGCAGCGTTGATCAGGGTACAGATACGCAGTATTTT.

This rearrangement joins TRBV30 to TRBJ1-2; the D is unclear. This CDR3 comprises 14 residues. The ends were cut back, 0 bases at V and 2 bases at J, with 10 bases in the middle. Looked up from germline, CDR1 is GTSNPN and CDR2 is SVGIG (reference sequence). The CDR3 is CAWSVWRSNYGYTF. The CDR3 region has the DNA TGTGCCTGGAGTGTATGGAGGTCGAACTATGGCTACACCTTC.

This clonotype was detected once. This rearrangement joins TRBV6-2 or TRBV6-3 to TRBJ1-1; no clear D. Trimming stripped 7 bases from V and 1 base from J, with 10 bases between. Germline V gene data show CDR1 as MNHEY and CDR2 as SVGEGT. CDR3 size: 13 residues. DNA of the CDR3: TGTGCCAGCACAGCGGATTGGAACACTGAAGCTTTCTTT. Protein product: CASTADWNTEAFF.

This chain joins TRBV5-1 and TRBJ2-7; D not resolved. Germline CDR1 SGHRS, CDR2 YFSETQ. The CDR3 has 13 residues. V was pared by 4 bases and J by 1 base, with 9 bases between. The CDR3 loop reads CASSLWPSYEQYF. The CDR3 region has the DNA TGCGCCAGCAGCCTTTGGCCATCCTACGAGCAGTACTTC. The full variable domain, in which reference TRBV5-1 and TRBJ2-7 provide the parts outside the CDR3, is KAGVTQTPRYLIKTRGQQVTLSCSPISGHRSVSWYQQTPGQGLQFLFEYFSETQRNKGNFPGRFSGRQFSNSRSEMNVSTLELGDSALYLCASSLWPSYEQYFGPGTRLTVT.

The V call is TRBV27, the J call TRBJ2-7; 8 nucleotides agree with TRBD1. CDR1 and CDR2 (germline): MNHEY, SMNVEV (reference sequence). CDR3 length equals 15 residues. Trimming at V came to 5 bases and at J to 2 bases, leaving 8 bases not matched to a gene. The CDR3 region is CASSPRTGLTYEQYF. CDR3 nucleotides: TGTGCCAGCAGTCCGAGGACAGGGTTGACCTACGAGCAGTACTTC.

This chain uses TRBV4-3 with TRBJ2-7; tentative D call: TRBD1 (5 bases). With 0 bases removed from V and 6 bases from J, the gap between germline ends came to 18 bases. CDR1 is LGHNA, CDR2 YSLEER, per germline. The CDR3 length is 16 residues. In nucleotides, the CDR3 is TGCGCCAGCAGCCAAGATTCAGGCCAAGGGGAAGGCGAGCAGTACTTC. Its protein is CASSQDSGQGEGEQYF.

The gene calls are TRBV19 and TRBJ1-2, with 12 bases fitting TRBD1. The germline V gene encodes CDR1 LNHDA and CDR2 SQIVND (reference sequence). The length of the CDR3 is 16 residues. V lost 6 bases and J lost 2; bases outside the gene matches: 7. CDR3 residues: CASSTGTGGTNYGYTF. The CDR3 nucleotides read TGTGCCAGTAGCACCGGGACAGGGGGCACGAACTATGGCTACACCTTC.

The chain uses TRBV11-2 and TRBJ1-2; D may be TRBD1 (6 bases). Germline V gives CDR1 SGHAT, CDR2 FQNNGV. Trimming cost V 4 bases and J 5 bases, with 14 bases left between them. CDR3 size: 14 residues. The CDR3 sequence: CASSSGAQAYGYTF. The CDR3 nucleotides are TGTGCCAGCAGCTCAGGGGCACAAGCTTATGGCTACACCTTC.

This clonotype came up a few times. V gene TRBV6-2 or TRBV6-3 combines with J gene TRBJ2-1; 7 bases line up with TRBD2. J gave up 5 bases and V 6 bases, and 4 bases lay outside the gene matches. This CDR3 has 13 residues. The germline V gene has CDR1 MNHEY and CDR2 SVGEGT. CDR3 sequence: CASSLGLNNEQFF. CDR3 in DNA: TGTGCCAGCAGCCTGGGACTAAACAATGAGCAGTTCTTC.

The CDR3 protein is CASSGGTGAQTYEQYF. The CDR3 bases are TGTGCCAGTAGTGGAGGGACAGGGGCCCAGACCTACGAGCAGTACTTC. This rearrangement joins TRBV19 to TRBJ2-7, with 10 bases that match TRBD1. This CDR3 comprises 16 residues. J gave up 2 bases and V 5 bases, and 9 bases lay outside the gene matches. The germline CDR1 and CDR2 sequences are LNHDA and SQIVND (reference sequence).

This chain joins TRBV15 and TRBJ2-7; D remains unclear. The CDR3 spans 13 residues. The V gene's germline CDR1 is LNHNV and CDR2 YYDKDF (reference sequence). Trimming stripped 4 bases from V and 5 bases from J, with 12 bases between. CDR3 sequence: CATSTSARDEQYF. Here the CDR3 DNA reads TGTGCCACCAGCACCTCGGCCCGTGACGAGCAGTACTTC.

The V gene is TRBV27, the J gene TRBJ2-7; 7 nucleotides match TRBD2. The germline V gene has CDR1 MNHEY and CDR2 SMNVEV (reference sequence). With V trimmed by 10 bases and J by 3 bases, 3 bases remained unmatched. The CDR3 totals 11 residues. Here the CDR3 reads CATREGYEQYF. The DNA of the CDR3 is TGTGCCACCAGGGAGGGCTACGAGCAGTACTTC.

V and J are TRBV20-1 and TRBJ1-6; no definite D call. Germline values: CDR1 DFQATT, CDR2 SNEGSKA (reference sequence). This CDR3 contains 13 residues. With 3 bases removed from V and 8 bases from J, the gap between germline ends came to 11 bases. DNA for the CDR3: TGCAGTGCTAGGGTCAGTTACGATTCACCCCTCCACTTT. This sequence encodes CSARVSYDSPLHF.

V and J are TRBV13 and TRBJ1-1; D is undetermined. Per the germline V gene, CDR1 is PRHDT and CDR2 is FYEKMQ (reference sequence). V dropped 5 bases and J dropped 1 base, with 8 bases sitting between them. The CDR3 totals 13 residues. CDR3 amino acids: CASSHGQNTEAFF. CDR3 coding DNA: TGTGCCAGCAGCCACGGGCAGAACACTGAAGCTTTCTTT.

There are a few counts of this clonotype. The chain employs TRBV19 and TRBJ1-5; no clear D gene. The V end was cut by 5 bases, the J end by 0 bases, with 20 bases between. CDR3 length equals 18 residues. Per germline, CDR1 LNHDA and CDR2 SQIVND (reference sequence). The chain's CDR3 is CASSPGVTPGYSNQPQHF. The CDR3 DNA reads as TGTGCCAGTAGTCCGGGCGTGACCCCGGGTTATAGCAATCAGCCCCAGCATTTT.

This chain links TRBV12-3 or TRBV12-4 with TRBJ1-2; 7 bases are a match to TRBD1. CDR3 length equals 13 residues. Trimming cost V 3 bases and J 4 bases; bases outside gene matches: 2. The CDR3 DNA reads TGTGCCAGCAGTTTCCCAGGGGGCTATGGCTACACCTTC. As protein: CASSFPGGYGYTF.